This entry lists 21 T cell receptor beta chains sequenced from one sample in a study of beta chain features in type 1 diabetes. Expressed TCRB transcripts got sequenced, as all isolated RNA was reverse transcribed. Libraries were prepared by immunoSEQ multiplex PCR; TCRdb keeps only in-frame clonotypes and omits some of them. The sample includes 400,000 to 500,000 clones, around 14% of them seen just once. Source material: naive CD4+ T cells from blood. All receptors come from a man younger than 40 in good health.

CDR3 in DNA: TGTGCCTGGAGTACCACCGGGCCGGGGGGCTACACCTTC. This codes for CAWSTTGPGGYTF. The V and J genes are TRBV30 and TRBJ1-2; D gene uncertain. V was clipped by 2 bases and J by 8 bases, with 15 bases between them. Germline V gives CDR1 GTSNPN, CDR2 SVGIG (reference sequence). The CDR3 loop spans 13 amino acids.

There are a few counts of this clone. This chain links TRBV30 with TRBJ1-2, with 7 bases matching TRBD1. The germline CDR1 and CDR2 sequences are GTSNPN and SVGIG (reference sequence). After removal of 4 bases from V and 2 bases from J, the junction contained 4 bases not matched to a gene. CDR3 length: 13 amino acids. In DNA, the CDR3 is TGTGCCTGGAACACGGGACAGAACTATGGCTACACCTTC. This codes for CAWNTGQNYGYTF.

This clone was picked up a small number of times. V gene TRBV7-2 combines with J gene TRBJ2-3; 11 bases are shared with TRBD2. The V gene end was trimmed by 3 bases and the J gene end by 2 bases; junction bases not matched to a gene: 4. Looked up from germline, CDR1 is SGHTA and CDR2 is FQGNSA. The CDR3 has 16 residues. Here the CDR3 reads CASSFNSGGATDTQYF. The CDR3 bases are TGTGCCAGCAGCTTCAATAGCGGGGGGGCCACAGATACGCAGTATTTT.

This clone occurred a few times. The chain employs TRBV5-4 and TRBJ2-5; D is ambiguous. Germline assignment: CDR1 SGHNT and CDR2 YYREEE (reference sequence). The CDR3 runs 13 residues. V was pared by 1 base and J by 3 bases, with 7 bases between. The CDR3 DNA reads as TGTGCCAGCAGCTTGTCGCTGAAAGAGACCCAGTACTTC. Translating gives CASSLSLKETQYF.

This chain connects TRBV29-1 to TRBJ1-4, with 7 bases lining up with TRBD1. Germline V gives CDR1 SQVTM, CDR2 ANQGSEA. With 7 bases clipped from V and 4 bases from J, the junction kept 6 bases outside the gene matches. There are 13 residues in the CDR3. Here the CDR3 DNA reads TGCAGCGCCGGGAGGGACAGTAATGAAAAACTGTTTTTT. It codes for CSAGRDSNEKLFF. Variable domain in full (rest from reference TRBV29-1 and TRBJ1-4): SAVISQKPSRDICQRGTSLTIQCQVDSQVTMMFWYRQQPGQSLTLIATANQGSEATYESGFVIDKFPISRPNLTFSTLTVSNMSPEDSSIYLCSAGRDSNEKLFFGSGTQLSVL.

This clone was counted a few times. Within the sample, other DNA sequences also encode this same CDR3. The chain combines TRBV6-5 with TRBJ2-5; D not certain. The CDR3 runs 14 residues. Germline values: CDR1 MNHEY, CDR2 SVGAGI. V was pared by 0 bases and J by 2 bases, with 7 bases between. The CDR3 reads CASSYSRLQETQYF. Written as DNA, the CDR3 is TGTGCCAGCAGTTACTCTCGGTTACAAGAGACCCAGTACTTC.

Note on this clone: A read error may explain this, as a much larger clone is one base away. The chain's CDR3 is CASSLTGDTQYF. The CDR3 DNA reads as TGTGCCAGCAGCTTAACGGGAGATACGCAGTATTTT. The chain has TRBV7-3 and TRBJ2-3, with D hard to call. CDR1 and CDR2 (germline): SGHTA, FQGTGA. V dropped 0 bases and J dropped 5 bases, with 3 bases sitting between them. This CDR3 has 12 residues.

The rearrangement joins TRBV7-2 to TRBJ2-7; D gene unclear. The CDR3 spans 12 residues. V shed 2 bases and J shed 6 bases, with 8 bases lying between them. CDR1 SGHTA and CDR2 FQGNSA come from the germline V gene. Here the CDR3 DNA reads TGTGCCAGCAGCTTAAAGGTGGCCGAGCAGTACTTC. Protein sequence: CASSLKVAEQYF. The complete variable domain, with remaining parts taken from reference TRBV7-2 and TRBJ2-7, reads GAGVSQSPSNKVTEKGKDVELRCDPISGHTALYWYRQSLGQGLEFLIYFQGNSAPDKSGLPSDRFSAERTGGSVSTLTIQRTQQEDSAVYLCASSLKVAEQYFGPGTRLTVT.

The V call is TRBV4-3, the J call TRBJ1-4; 10 nucleotides align to TRBD1. The CDR3 consists of 13 residues. J gave up 8 bases and V 8 bases, and 5 bases lay outside the gene matches. Per the germline V gene, CDR1 is LGHNA and CDR2 is YSLEER. This chain's CDR3 is CASRQGAGEKLFF. CDR3 DNA: TGCGCCAGCCGACAGGGGGCCGGGGAAAAACTGTTTTTT.

The chain employs TRBV4-3 and TRBJ2-1, with TRBD1 identical over 10 bases. Germline loops: CDR1 LGHNA, CDR2 YSLEER. The ends lost 0 bases at V and 4 bases at J; junction bases unmatched: 3. The CDR3 has 16 residues. The CDR3 coding sequence is TGCGCCAGCAGCCAAGAGGGACAGGGGTGGTACAATGAGCAGTTCTTC. This gives the protein CASSQEGQGWYNEQFF.

This clone was seen a handful of times. The chain has TRBV11-3 and TRBJ2-3, with unresolved D. Germline V lookup: CDR1 SGHNT, CDR2 YENEEA. Trimming pared 1 base from V and 6 bases from J, leaving 5 bases between. The CDR3 runs to 12 residues. The CDR3 sequence: CASSLGRDTQYF. CDR3 DNA: TGTGCCAGCAGCTTAGGAAGGGATACGCAGTATTTT.

The chain has TRBV18 and TRBJ2-1; TRBD2 aligns across 12 bases. The CDR3 consists of 20 residues. The V gene end was trimmed by 1 base and the J gene end by 9 bases; junction bases not matched to a gene: 19. The germline CDR1 and CDR2 sequences are KGHSH and LQKENI. DNA for the CDR3: TGTGCCAGCTCACCACGAGAGTCGGGTCCTACTAGCGGGAGGCCTGGTGAGCAGTTCTTC. Protein: CASSPRESGPTSGRPGEQFF. Combining the CDR3 with reference TRBV18 and TRBJ2-1 gives the whole variable domain NAGVMQNPRHLVRRRGQEARLRCSPMKGHSHVYWYRQLPEEGLKFMVYLQKENIIDESGMPKERFSAEFPKEGPSILRIQQVVRGDSAAYFCASSPRESGPTSGRPGEQFFGPGTRLTVL.

This rearrangement joins TRBV7-2 to TRBJ2-7, with 10 bases identical to TRBD2. V lost 1 base and J lost 5; bases outside the gene matches: 5. Per the germline V gene, CDR1 is SGHTA and CDR2 is FQGNSA. The CDR3 contains 15 residues. CDR3 loop: CASSLESGRAHEQYV. The CDR3, as DNA: TGTGCCAGCAGCTTAGAAAGCGGGAGGGCCCACGAGCAGTACGTC.

The chain has TRBV6-1 and TRBJ2-5; D is perhaps TRBD1 (5 bases). V lost 4 bases to trimming and J lost 1 base, with 13 bases between them. The CDR3 extends over 15 amino acids. Germline assignment: CDR1 MNHNS and CDR2 SASEGT. CDR3 protein: CASSGPVRVQETQYF. The CDR3 nucleotides read TGTGCCAGCAGTGGCCCGGTCAGGGTCCAAGAGACCCAGTACTTC.

The chain is built from TRBV5-4 and TRBJ2-7, with 7 bases that match TRBD2. This CDR3 comprises 13 residues. V was clipped by 2 bases and J by 4 bases; unmatched bases: 3. Germline loops: CDR1 SGHNT, CDR2 YYREEE (reference sequence). Written as DNA, the CDR3 is TGTGCCAGCAGCTTAGATAGCGGGTACGAGCAGTACGTC. It encodes CASSLDSGYEQYV.

This clone has just a few counts. The chain joins TRBV9 to TRBJ1-1; tentatively, D is TRBD1 (6 bases). The V gene's germline CDR1 is SGDLS and CDR2 YYNGEE. The CDR3 covers 14 residues. The V and J ends lost 6 bases and 1 base respectively, with 13 bases between them. The DNA for the CDR3 is TGTGCCAGCACCCCCGGAGGGGGGAACACTGAAGCTTTCTTT. Protein: CASTPGGGNTEAFF.

This clone was observed a handful of times. This chain uses TRBV10-1 with TRBJ2-7; tentatively, D is TRBD1 or TRBD2 (5 bases each). Germline-derived CDR1 and CDR2 are WNHNN and SYGVQD (reference sequence). The CDR3 is 14 amino acids. Deletions cut 5 bases from V and 0 bases from J, with 11 bases between. DNA for the CDR3: TGCGCCAGCAGTAGGGACGGGCGCTCCTACGAGCAGTACTTC. Translating it yields CASSRDGRSYEQYF.

This clone showed up just a few times. The V gene is TRBV7-2, the J gene TRBJ2-5; D is perhaps TRBD2 (5 bases). Germline loops: CDR1 SGHTA, CDR2 FQGNSA. The CDR3 loop spans 13 amino acids. Trimming shortened V by 11 bases and J by 2 bases, and 15 bases separated the two germline ends. The CDR3 bases are TGTGCCTGCATAATTAGAGGGCAAGAGACCCAGTACTTC. Amino acids: CACIIRGQETQYF.

This clone was observed a few times. The chain has TRBV11-1 and TRBJ2-7; 8 bases are a match to TRBD1. The germline V gene encodes CDR1 SGHAT and CDR2 FQDESV (reference sequence). CDR3 size: 14 residues. The V and J ends lost 4 bases and 1 base, in that order; junction bases with no gene match: 3. Written as DNA, the CDR3 is TGTGCCAGCAGCTCCGGACAGGGATCCTACGAGCAGTACGTC. Protein: CASSSGQGSYEQYV.

The chain has TRBV7-6 and TRBJ1-1; no firm D call. V lost 2 bases and J lost 6, with 10 bases in between. Germline V lookup: CDR1 SGHVS, CDR2 FNYEAQ. The CDR3 has 13 amino acids. CDR3 DNA sequence: TGTGCCAGCAGCTTAAGCAGGTCCGCTGAAGCTTTCTTT. It codes for CASSLSRSAEAFF.

This clone was counted only a few times. The rearrangement joins TRBV20-1 to TRBJ2-7; D ambiguous. Per germline, CDR1 DFQATT and CDR2 SNEGSKA (reference sequence). The CDR3 is 11 residues long. V lost 3 bases to trimming and J lost 5 bases, with 8 bases between them. DNA of the CDR3: TGCAGTGCTAGTGCTTCCCACGAGCAGTACTTC. Its translation: CSASASHEQYF.